The TCR beta chain under discussion was sequenced for a study of regulatory T cells in long-lasting Graves disease. Relying on iRepertoire HTBI primers and Arm-PCR of CDR3 regions, the team built TCR beta libraries. Via MiXCR, TCRdb re-called the multiplex PCR reads, giving one row per CDR3 protein. The data hold hundreds of thousands of distinct CDR3 sequences, with roughly a sixth observed a single time. Sample time point: newly diagnosed GD, antithyroid drugs for less than 3 months. Preparation of the TCR library used RNA extracted from PBMCs. V lost 3 bases, J lost 8 bases, and 12 bases stayed unmatched. The CDR3 length is 17 residues. Germline V lookup: CDR1 LNHDA, CDR2 SQIVND (reference sequence).

The material sequenced was peripheral blood mononuclear cells (PBMCs), taken at new diagnosis, from a patient treated with antithyroid drugs. This TCR derives from a female donor with Graves disease. The chain uses TRBV19 and TRBJ2-2, with TRBD2 matching 10 bases. The CDR3 DNA sequence: TGTGCCAGTAGTATTAGTGTCCTAGCGGGAGCTTGGGGGGAGCTGTTTTTT. Translating it yields CASSISVLAGAWGELFF. Filled out from reference TRBV19 and TRBJ2-2, the complete variable domain reads DGGITQSPKYLFRKEGQNVTLSCEQNLNHDAMYWYRQDPGQGLRLIYYSQIVNDFQKGDIAEGYSVSREKKESFPLTVTSAQKNPTAFYLCASSISVLAGAWGELFFGEGSRLTVL.